This entry lists 5 T cell receptor beta chains sequenced from one sample in a study of OX40 agonist ivuxolimab in advanced cancers. Only in-frame clones appear in the TCRdb table, and some are missing; sequencing was by immunoSEQ multiplex PCR. The top ten clones hold more than 0.15% of a sample with just over 95,000 clones, almost 90% of them seen once. The material sequenced was CD4+ or CD8+ T cells sorted from blood, taken in a trial of the OX40 agonist ivuxolimab. The receptors derive from an adult with an advanced solid tumor such as melanoma, head and neck, liver or kidney cancer.

The chain combines TRBV28 with TRBJ2-1; 15 bases match TRBD2. The CDR3 contains 17 residues. V dropped 3 bases and J dropped 7; count of bases not matched to a gene: 7. CDR1 is MDHEN, CDR2 SYDVKM, per germline. CDR3 coding DNA: TGTGCCAGCAGTTTTCCCGGACTAGCGGGAGGGCGGAATGAGCAGTTCTTC. Its protein is CASSFPGLAGGRNEQFF.

The gene calls are TRBV5-1 and TRBJ1-2; no firm D call. The CDR3 spans 14 residues. Trimming took 0 bases from V and 8 from J, leaving 14 bases between them. Germline loops: CDR1 SGHRS, CDR2 YFSETQ. The CDR3 is CASSLAAKSGGYTF. The CDR3 DNA reads as TGCGCCAGCAGCTTGGCCGCGAAGTCGGGAGGCTACACCTTC.

This clone has only a few counts. V gene TRBV9 combines with J gene TRBJ2-3; 11 nucleotides align to TRBD2. Germline CDR1 SGDLS, CDR2 YYNGEE. The CDR3 spans 14 residues. Germline trimming cut 2 bases from V and 6 bases from J; bases unmatched to any gene: 2. The CDR3 here is CASSVSGRADTQYF. The CDR3 DNA sequence: TGTGCCAGCAGCGTTAGCGGGAGGGCGGATACGCAGTATTTT.

The chain couples TRBV30 to TRBJ1-3; D is uncertain. CDR1 GTSNPN and CDR2 SVGIG come from the germline V gene (reference sequence). V was clipped by 3 bases and J by 0 bases, with 18 bases between them. The CDR3 loop spans 17 amino acids. The CDR3 DNA reads as TGTGCCTGGAGCAGACTCTCGACTGCGCTCTCTGGAAACACCATATATTTT. Protein: CAWSRLSTALSGNTIYF.

The rearrangement joins TRBV9 to TRBJ2-7; D may be TRBD2 (6 bases). CDR1 is SGDLS, CDR2 YYNGEE, per germline. The CDR3 has 14 residues. Trimming removed 4 bases at V and 7 bases at J, with 18 bases between. The CDR3 nucleotides are TGTGCCAGCAGCCCGGGGGTCCCCCCGGTGGAGCAGTACTTC. It encodes CASSPGVPPVEQYF.